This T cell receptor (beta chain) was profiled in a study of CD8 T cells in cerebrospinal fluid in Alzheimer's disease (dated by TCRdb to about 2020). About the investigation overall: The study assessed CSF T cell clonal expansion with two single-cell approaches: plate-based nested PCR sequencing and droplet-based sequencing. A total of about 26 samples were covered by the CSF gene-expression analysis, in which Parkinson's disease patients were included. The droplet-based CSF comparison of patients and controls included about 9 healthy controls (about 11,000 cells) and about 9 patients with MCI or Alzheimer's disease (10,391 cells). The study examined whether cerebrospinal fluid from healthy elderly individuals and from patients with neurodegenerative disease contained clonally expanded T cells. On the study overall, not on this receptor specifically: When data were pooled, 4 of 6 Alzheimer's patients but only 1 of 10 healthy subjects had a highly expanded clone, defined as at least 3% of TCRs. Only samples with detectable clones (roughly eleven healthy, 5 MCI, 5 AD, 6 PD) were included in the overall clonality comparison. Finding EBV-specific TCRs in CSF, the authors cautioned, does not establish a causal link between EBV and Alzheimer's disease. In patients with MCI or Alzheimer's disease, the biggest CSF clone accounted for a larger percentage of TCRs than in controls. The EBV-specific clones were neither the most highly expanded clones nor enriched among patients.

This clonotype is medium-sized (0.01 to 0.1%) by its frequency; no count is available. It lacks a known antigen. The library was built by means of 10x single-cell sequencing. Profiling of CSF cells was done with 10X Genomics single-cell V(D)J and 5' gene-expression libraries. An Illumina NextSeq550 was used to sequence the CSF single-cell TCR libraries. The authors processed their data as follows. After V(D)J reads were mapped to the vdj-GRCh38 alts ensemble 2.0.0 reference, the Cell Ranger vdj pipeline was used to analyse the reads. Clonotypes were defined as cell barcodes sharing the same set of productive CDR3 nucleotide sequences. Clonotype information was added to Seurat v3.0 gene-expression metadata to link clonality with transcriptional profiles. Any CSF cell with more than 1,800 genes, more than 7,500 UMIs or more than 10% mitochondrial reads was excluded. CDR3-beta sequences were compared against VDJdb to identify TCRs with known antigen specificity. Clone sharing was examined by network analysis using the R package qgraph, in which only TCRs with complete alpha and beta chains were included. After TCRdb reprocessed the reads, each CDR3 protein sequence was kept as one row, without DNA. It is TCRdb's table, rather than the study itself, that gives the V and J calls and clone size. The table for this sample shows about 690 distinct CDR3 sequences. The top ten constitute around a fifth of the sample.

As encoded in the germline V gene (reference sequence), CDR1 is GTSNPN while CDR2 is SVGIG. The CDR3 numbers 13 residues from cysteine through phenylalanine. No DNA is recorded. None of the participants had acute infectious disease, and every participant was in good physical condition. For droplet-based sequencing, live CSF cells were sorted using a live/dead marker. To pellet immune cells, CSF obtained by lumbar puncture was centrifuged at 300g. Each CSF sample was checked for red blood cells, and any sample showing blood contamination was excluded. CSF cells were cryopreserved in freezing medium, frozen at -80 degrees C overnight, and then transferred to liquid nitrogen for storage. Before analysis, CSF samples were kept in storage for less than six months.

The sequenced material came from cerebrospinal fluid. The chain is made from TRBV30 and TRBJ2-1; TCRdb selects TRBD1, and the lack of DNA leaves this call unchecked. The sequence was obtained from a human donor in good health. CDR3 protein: CAWSVQGGREQFF.